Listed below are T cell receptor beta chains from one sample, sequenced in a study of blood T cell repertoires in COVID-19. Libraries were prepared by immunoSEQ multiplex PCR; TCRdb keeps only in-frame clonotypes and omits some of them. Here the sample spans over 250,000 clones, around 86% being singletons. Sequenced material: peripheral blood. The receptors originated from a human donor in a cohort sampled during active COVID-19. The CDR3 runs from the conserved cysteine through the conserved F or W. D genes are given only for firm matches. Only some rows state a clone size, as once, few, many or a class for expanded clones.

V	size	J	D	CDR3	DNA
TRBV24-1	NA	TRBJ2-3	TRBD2	CATSAILRTRGGDTQYF	TGTGCCACCAGTGCCATTTTGAGGACTAGGGGAGGAGATACGCAGTATTTT
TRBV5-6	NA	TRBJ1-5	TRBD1	CASSLSSGQGYNQPQHF	TGTGCCAGCAGCTTAAGTAGTGGACAGGGGTATAATCAGCCCCAGCATTTT
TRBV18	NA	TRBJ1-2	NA	CASSHYNPTDNYGYTF	TGTGCCAGCTCCCATTACAACCCAACAGACAACTATGGCTACACCTTC
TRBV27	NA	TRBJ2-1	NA	CASRRPGTSDRNEQFF	TGTGCCAGCCGAAGACCCGGGACAAGTGATCGCAATGAGCAGTTCTTC
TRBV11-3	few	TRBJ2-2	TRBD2	CASSTGLAGGTGELFF	TGTGCCAGCAGCACTGGACTAGCGGGAGGAACCGGGGAGCTGTTTTTT
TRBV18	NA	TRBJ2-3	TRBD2	CASSPGLADTQYF	TGTGCCAGCTCACCAGGACTAGCGGATACGCAGTATTTT
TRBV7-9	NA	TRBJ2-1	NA	CASSPERAGVQFF	TGTGCCAGCAGCCCAGAGAGGGCAGGGGTGCAGTTCTTC
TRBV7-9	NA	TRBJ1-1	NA	CASSSRVNTEAFF	TGTGCCAGCAGCTCCAGGGTAAACACTGAAGCTTTCTTT
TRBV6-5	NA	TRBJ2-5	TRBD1	CASRQGSETQYF	TGTGCCAGCAGACAGGGGTCGGAGACCCAGTACTTC
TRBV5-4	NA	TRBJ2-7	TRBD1	CASSRTTGGGGSYEQYF	TGTGCCAGCAGCCGTACGACAGGGGGAGGGGGCTCCTACGAGCAGTACTTC
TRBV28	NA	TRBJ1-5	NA	CASSPDGQGGQPQHF	TGTGCCAGCAGTCCAGATGGGCAGGGCGGTCAGCCCCAGCATTTT
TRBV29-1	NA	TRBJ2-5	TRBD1	CSGGTGLETQYF	TGCAGCGGGGGGACAGGGCTAGAGACCCAGTACTTC
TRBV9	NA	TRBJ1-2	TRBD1	CASSVGTGVGWNYGYTF	TGTGCCAGCAGCGTAGGGACAGGGGTAGGGTGGAACTATGGCTACACCTTC
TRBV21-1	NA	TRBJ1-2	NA	CASSKETEPNYGYTF	TGTGCCAGCAGCAAGGAGACGGAACCGAACTATGGCTACACCTTC
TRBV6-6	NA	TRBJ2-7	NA	CASSLGPHQGNEQYF	TGTGCCAGCAGCTTAGGCCCCCACCAGGGAAACGAGCAGTACTTC
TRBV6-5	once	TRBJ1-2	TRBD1	CASSYSYRQGDGYTF	TGTGCCAGCAGTTACTCCTATCGACAGGGCGATGGCTACACCTTC
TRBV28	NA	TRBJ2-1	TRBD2	CASSLRGGRKDNEQFF	TGTGCCAGCAGTTTACGTGGCGGGAGGAAGGACAATGAGCAGTTCTTC
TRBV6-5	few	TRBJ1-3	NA	CASSYSSGSGNTIYF	TGTGCCAGCAGTTACTCGAGCGGGTCTGGAAACACCATATATTTT
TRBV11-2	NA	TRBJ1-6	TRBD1	CASGRDRVTQKNSPLHF	TGTGCCAGCGGCAGAGACAGGGTTACACAAAAGAATTCACCCCTCCACTTT
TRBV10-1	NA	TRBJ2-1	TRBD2	CASSLVASGRGNNEQFF	TGCGCCAGCAGCCTTGTTGCTAGCGGGAGAGGTAATAATGAGCAGTTCTTC
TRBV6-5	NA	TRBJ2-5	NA	CASETGSYQETQYF	TGTGCCTCGGAAACCGGGAGCTACCAAGAGACCCAGTACTTC
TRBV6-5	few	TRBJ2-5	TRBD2	CASSYDFGGETQYF	TGTGCCAGCAGTTACGACTTCGGGGGGGAGACCCAGTACTTC
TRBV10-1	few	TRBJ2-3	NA	CASSESSTVKYTDTQYF	TGCGCCAGCAGTGAGTCGAGCACCGTAAAATACACAGATACGCAGTATTTT
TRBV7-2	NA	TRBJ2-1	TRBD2	CASSYPGTSGPHNEQFF	TGTGCCAGCAGCTACCCCGGGACTAGCGGCCCCCACAATGAGCAGTTCTTC
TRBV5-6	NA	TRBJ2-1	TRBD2	CASSFRTSGFNEQFF	TGTGCCAGCAGCTTCAGGACTAGCGGGTTCAATGAGCAGTTCTTC
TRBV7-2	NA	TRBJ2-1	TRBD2	CASSLASGLAANEQFF	TGTGCCAGCAGCTTAGCTTCGGGACTAGCGGCCAATGAGCAGTTCTTC
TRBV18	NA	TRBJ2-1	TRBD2	CASSWNPGGNEQFF	TGTGCCAGCTCCTGGAACCCGGGGGGCAATGAGCAGTTCTTC
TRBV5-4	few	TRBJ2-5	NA	CASSPGGTYQETQYF	TGTGCCAGCAGTCCCGGAGGAACGTACCAAGAGACCCAGTACTTC
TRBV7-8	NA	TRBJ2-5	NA	CASSSRAPRAETQYF	TGTGCCAGCAGCTCTCGGGCACCCAGGGCGGAGACCCAGTACTTC
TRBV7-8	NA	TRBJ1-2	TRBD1	CASSTDRDYGYTF	TGTGCCAGCAGCACAGACAGGGACTATGGCTACACCTTC
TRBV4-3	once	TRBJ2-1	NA	CASSQDSPRRGPYNEQFF	TGCGCCAGCAGCCAAGATAGCCCTCGGAGGGGGCCCTACAATGAGCAGTTCTTC
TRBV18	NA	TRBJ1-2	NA	CASSPPAGMNYGYTF	TGTGCCAGCTCACCACCCGCAGGGATGAACTATGGCTACACCTTC
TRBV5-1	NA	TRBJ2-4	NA	CASSQGRENIQYF	TGCGCCAGCAGCCAAGGCCGGGAAAACATTCAGTACTTC
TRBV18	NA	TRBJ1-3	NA	CASSSRGTGNTIYF	TGTGCCAGCTCCTCCCGAGGGACTGGAAACACCATATATTTT
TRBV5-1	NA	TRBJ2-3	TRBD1	CASSFPQGVADTQYF	TGCGCCAGCAGCTTTCCTCAGGGGGTCGCAGATACGCAGTATTTT
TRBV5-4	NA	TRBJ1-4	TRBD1	CASSSQGPPNEKLFF	TGTGCCAGCAGCTCACAGGGGCCACCTAATGAAAAACTGTTTTTT
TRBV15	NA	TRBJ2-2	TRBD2	CATSRVPHGREGREGELFF	TGTGCCACCAGCAGAGTCCCTCATGGACGGGAGGGCCGGGAAGGGGAGCTGTTTTTT
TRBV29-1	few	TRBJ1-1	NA	CSVRWATEAFF	TGCAGCGTTCGTTGGGCCACTGAAGCTTTCTTT
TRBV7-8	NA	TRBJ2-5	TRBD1	CASSQVDRARGETQYF	TGTGCCAGCAGCCAAGTTGACAGGGCCAGGGGGGAGACCCAGTACTTC
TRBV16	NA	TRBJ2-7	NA	CASSLHRDYEQYF	TGTGCCAGCAGCTTACACCGGGACTACGAGCAGTACTTC
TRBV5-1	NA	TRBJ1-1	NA	CASSLEQGHPSSEAFF	TGCGCCAGCAGCTTGGAACAGGGACATCCCAGCAGTGAAGCTTTCTTT